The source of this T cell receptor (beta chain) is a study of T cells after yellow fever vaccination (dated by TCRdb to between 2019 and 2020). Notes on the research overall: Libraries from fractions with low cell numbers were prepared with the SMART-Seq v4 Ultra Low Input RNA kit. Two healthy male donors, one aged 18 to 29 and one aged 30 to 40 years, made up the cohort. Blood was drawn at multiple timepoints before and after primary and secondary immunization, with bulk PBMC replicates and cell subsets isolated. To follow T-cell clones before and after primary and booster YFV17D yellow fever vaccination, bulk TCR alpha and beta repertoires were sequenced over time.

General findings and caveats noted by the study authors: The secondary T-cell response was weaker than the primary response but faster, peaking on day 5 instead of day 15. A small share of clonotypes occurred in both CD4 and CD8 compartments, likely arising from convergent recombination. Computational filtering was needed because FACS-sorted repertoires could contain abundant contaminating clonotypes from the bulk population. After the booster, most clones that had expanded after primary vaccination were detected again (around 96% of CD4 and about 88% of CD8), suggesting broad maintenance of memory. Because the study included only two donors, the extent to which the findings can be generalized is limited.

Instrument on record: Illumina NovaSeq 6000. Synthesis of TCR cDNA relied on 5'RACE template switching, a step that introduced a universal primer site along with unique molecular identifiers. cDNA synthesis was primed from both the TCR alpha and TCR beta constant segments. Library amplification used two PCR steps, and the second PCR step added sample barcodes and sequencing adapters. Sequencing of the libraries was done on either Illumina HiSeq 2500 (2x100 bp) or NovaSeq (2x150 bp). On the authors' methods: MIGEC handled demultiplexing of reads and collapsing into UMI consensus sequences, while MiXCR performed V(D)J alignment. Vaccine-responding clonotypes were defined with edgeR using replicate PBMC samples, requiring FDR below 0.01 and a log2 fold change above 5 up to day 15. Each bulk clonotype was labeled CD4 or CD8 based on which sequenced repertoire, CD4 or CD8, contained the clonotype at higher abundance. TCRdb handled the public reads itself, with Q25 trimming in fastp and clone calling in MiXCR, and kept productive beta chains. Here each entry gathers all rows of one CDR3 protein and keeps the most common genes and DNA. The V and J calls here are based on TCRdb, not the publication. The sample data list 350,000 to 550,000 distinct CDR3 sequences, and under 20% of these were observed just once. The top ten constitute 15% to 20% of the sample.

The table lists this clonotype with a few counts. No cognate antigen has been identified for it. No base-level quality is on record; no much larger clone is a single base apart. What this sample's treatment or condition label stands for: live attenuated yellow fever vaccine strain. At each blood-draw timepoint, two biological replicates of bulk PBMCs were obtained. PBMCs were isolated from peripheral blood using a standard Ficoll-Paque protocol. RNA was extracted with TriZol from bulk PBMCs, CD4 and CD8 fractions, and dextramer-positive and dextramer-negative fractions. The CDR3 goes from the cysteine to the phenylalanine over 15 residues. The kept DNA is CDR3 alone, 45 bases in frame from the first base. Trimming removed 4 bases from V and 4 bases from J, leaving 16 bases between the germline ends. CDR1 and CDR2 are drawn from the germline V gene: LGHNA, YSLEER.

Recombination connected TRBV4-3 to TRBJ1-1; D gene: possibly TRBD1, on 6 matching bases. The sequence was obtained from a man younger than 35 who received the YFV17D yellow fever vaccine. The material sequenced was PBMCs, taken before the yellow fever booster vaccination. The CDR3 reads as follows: CASSLTTGGGTEAFF. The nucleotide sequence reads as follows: TGCGCCAGCAGCCTTACGACCGGGGGCGGCACTGAAGCTTTCTTT.